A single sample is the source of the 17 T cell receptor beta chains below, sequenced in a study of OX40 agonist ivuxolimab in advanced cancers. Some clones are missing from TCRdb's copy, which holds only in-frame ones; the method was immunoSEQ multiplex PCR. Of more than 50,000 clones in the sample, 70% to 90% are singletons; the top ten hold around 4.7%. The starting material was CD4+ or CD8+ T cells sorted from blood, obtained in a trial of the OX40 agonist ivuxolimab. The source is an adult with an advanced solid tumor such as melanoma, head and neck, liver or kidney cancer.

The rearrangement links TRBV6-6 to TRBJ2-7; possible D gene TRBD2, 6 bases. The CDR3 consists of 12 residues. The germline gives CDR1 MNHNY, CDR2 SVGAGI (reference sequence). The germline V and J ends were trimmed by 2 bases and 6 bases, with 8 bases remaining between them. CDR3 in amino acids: CASSYGGAEQYF. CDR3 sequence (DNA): TGTGCCAGCAGTTACGGAGGGGCCGAGCAGTACTTC.

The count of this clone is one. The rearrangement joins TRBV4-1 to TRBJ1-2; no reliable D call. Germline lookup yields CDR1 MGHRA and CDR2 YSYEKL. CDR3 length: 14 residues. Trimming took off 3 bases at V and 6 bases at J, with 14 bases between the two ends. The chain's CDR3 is CASSQIDIADGYTF. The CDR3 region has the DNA TGCGCCAGCAGCCAGATTGACATCGCGGATGGCTACACCTTC.

CDR3 protein: CASSLGPGQDTYEQYF. CDR3 DNA: TGCGCCAGCAGCTTGGGACCGGGACAGGATACCTACGAGCAGTACTTC. The gene calls are TRBV5-1 and TRBJ2-7; 8 bases fit TRBD1. Trimming cost V 0 bases and J 2 bases; bases outside gene matches: 7. The CDR3 is made up of 16 amino acids. Germline V gene sequence: CDR1 SGHRS, CDR2 YFSETQ.

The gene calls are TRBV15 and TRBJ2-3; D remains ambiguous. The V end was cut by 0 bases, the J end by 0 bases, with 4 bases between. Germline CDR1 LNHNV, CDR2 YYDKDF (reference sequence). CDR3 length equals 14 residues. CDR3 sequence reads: CATSRDSSTDTQYF. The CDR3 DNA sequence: TGTGCCACCAGCAGAGATTCTAGCACAGATACGCAGTATTTT.

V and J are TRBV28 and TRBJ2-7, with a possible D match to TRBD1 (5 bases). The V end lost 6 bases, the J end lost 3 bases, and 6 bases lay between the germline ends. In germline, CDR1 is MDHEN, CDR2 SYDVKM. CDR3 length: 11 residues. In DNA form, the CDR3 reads TGTGCCAGCAGGGGGCACTACGAGCAGTACTTC. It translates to CASRGHYEQYF.

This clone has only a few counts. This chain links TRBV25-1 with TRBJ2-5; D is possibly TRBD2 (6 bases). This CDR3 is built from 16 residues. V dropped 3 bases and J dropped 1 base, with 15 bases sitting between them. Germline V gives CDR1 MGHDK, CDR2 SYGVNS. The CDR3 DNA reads TGTGCCAGCAGTGAGCCCAGCGGGTCCGCCCAAGAGACCCAGTACTTC. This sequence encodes CASSEPSGSAQETQYF. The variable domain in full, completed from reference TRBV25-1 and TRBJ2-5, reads EADIYQTPRYLVIGTGKKITLECSQTMGHDKMYWYQQDPGMELHLIHYSYGVNSTEKGDLSSESTVSRIRTEHFPLTLESARPSHTSQYLCASSEPSGSAQETQYFGPGTRLLVL.

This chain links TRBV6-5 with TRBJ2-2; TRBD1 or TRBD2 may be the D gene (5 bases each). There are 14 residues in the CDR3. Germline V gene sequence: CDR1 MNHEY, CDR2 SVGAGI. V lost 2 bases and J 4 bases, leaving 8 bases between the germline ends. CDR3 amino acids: CASSYGAGTGELFF. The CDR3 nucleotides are TGTGCCAGCAGTTACGGGGCGGGCACCGGGGAGCTGTTTTTT.

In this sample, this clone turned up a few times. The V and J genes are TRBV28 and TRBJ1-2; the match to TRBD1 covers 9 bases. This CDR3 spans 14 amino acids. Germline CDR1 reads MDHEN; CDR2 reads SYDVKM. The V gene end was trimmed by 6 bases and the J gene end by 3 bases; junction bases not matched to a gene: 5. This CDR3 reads CASRGTGKDYGYTF. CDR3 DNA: TGTGCCAGCAGAGGGACAGGGAAGGACTATGGCTACACCTTC.

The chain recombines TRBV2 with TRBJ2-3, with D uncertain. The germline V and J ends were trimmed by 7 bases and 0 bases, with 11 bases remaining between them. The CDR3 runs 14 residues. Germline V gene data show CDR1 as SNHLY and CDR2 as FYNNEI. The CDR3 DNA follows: TGTGCCAGCACCTGGGCGGACAGCACAGATACGCAGTATTTT. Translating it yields CASTWADSTDTQYF.

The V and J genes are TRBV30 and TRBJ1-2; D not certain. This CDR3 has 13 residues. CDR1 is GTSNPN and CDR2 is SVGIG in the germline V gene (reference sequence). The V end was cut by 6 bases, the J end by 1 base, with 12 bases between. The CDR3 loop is CACRTDGNYGYTF. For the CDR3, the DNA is TGTGCCTGTCGCACTGACGGTAACTATGGCTACACCTTC.

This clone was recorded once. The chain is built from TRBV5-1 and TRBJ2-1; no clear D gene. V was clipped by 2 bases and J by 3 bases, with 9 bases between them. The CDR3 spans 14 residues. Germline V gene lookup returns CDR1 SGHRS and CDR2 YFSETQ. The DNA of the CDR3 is TGCGCCAGCAGCTTAGCATTCCTCTACAATGAGCAGTTCTTC. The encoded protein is CASSLAFLYNEQFF.

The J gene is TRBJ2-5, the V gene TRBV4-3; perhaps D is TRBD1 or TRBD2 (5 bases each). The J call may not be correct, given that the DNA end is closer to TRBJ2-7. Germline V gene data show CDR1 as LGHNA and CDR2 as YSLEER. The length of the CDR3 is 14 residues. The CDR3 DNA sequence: TGCGCCAGCAGCCAAGTGGTCAGGGAGAACGAGCAGTACTTC. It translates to CASSQVVRENEQYF.

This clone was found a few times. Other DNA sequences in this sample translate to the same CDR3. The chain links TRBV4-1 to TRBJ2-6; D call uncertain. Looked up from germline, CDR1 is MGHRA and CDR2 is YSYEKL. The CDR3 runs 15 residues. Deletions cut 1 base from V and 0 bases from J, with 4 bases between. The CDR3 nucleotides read TGCGCCAGCAGCCAAGGGCTCTCTGGGGCCAACGTCCTGACTTTC. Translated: CASSQGLSGANVLTF.

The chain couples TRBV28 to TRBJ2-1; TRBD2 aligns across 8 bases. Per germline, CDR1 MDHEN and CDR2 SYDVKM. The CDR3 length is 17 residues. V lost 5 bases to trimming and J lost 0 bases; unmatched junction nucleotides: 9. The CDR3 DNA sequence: TGTGCCAGCAGTGAGATACTAGCGGTTAGCTCCTACAATGAGCAGTTCTTC. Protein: CASSEILAVSSYNEQFF.

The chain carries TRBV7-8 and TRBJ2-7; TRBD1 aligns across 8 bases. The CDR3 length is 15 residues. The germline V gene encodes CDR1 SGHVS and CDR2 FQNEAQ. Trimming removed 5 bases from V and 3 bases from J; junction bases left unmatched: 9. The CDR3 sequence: CASSAAGTGFYEQYF. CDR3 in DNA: TGTGCCAGCAGCGCCGCCGGGACAGGATTCTACGAGCAGTACTTC. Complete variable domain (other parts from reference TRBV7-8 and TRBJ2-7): GAGVSQSPRYKVAKRGQDVALRCDPISGHVSLFWYQQALGQGPEFLTYFQNEAQLDKSGLPSDRFFAERPEGSVSTLKIQRTQQEDSAVYLCASSAAGTGFYEQYFGPGTRLTVT.

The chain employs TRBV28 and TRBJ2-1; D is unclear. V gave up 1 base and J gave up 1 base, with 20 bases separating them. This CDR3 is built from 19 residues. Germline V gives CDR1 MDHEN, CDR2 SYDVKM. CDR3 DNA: TGTGCCAGCAGTTTATATAATTCACGACTCTCAACGTCCTACAATGAGCAGTTCTTC. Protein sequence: CASSLYNSRLSTSYNEQFF.

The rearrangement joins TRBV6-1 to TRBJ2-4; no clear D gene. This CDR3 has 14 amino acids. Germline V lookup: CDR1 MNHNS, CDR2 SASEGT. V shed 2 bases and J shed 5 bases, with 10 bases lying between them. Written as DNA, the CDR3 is TGTGCCAGCAGTGAACCGGACCACCAAAACATTCAGTACTTC. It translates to CASSEPDHQNIQYF.